This T cell receptor beta chain was sequenced in a study of blood T cell repertoires in COVID-19. At the level of the study: COVID-19 samples, acute and convalescent, were from the United States, Italy and Spain. In each case, the material was cDNA or gDNA derived from T cells, B-cell-depleted T cells, or PBMCs.

J gave up 5 bases and V 7 bases, and 10 bases lay outside the gene matches. The CDR3 totals 14 residues. Looked up from germline, CDR1 is MNHEY and CDR2 is SVGAGI. Original handling: Nucleated cell number was recorded as an estimate derived from reference gene primer amplification. Generated by immunoSEQ multiplex PCR, the TCRdb table keeps only in-frame clones and is missing some. V, J and clone size derive from that table, while D and trimming were established from the DNA sequence. The sample has tens of thousands of clones; about three quarters are singletons. Sequencing input: peripheral blood. The sequence came from a man aged 65-85 years with acute or convalescent COVID-19. V and J are TRBV6-5 and TRBJ1-2; 7 nucleotides line up with TRBD1. The CDR3 loop reads CASTGQAGGYGYTF. As DNA, the CDR3 is TGTGCCAGCACAGGACAGGCCGGTGGGTATGGCTACACCTTC.